The entry that follows covers one TCR beta chain sequence. The germline V and J ends were trimmed by 4 bases and 3 bases, with 17 bases remaining between them. CDR3 length: 16 amino acids. From germline, CDR1 is SGHTA and CDR2 FQGTGA. The sample belongs to a study of blood T cell repertoires in COVID-19. Study background: The United States, Italy and Spain supplied acute and convalescent COVID-19 samples.

Produced via immunoSEQ multiplex PCR; TCRdb's table is partial and in-frame only. Here the sample spans about 40,000 clones, around three quarters being singletons. The V gene is TRBV7-3, the J gene TRBJ2-3; D is possibly TRBD2 (6 bases). The receptor was derived from a woman older than 75 with acute or convalescent COVID-19. The sequenced sample consisted of peripheral blood. CDR3 DNA sequence: TGTGCCAGCAGCTCACCTCCGGGACTTCGAACAGATACGCAGTATTTT. Its translation: CASSSPPGLRTDTQYF.